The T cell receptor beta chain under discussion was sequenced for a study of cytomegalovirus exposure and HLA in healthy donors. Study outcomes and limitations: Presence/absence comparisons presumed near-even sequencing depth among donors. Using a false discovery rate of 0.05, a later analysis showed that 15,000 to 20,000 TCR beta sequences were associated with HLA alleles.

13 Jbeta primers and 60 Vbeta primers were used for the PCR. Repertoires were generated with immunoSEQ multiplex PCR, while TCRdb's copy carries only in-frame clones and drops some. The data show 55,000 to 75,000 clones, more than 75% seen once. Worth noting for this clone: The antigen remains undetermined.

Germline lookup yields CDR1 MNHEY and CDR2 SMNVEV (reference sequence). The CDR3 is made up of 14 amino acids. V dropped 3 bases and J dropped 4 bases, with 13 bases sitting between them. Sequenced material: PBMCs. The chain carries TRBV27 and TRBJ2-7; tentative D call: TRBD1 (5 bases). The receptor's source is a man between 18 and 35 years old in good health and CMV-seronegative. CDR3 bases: TGTGCCAGCAGTTTGAGCCTTCAGGGTTACGAGCAGTACTTC. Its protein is CASSLSLQGYEQYF.